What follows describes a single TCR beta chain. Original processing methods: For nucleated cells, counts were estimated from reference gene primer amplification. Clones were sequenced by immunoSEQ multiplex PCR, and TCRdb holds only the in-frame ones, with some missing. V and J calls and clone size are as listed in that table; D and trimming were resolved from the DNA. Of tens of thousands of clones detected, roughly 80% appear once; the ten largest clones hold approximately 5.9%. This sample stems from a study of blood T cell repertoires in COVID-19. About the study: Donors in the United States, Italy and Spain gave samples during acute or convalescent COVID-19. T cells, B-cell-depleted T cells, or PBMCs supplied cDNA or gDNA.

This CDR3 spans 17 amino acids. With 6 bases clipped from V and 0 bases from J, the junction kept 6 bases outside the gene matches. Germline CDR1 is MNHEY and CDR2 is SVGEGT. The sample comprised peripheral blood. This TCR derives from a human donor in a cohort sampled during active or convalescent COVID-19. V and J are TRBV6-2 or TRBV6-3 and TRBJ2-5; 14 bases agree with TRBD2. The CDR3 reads CASSGLAGGKNQETQYF. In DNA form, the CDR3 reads TGTGCCAGCAGCGGACTAGCGGGGGGCAAGAACCAAGAGACCCAGTACTTC.